The 17 T cell receptor beta chains below come from one sample, sequenced in a study of blood T cell repertoires in COVID-19. Sequencing was performed with immunoSEQ multiplex PCR; in TCRdb, only in-frame clones are kept and a portion is missing. Counted here are about 160,000 clones, 82% occurring once; the ten biggest clones make up roughly 18%. The sequencing sample was made of PBMCs or T cells enriched from blood (not recorded which). These receptors came from a man aged 60 to 69 who had recovered from COVID-19.

The chain couples TRBV2 to TRBJ2-5; a possible D gene is TRBD2 (6 bases). The germline CDR1 and CDR2 sequences are SNHLY and FYNNEI. The CDR3 loop spans 15 amino acids. Trimming left V 4 bases short and J 5 bases short, with 17 bases between. The CDR3 DNA reads as TGTGCCAGCAGTGCCTCTGGGGGGTCGGGGGAGACCCAGTACTTC. Amino acid sequence: CASSASGGSGETQYF. The full variable domain, its missing parts supplied by reference TRBV2 and TRBJ2-5, is EPEVTQTPSHQVTQMGQEVILRCVPISNHLYFYWYRQILGQKVEFLVSFYNNEISEKSEIFDDQFSVERPDGSNFTLKIRSTKLEDSAMYFCASSASGGSGETQYFGPGTRLLVL.

This clone occurred once. This chain connects TRBV28 to TRBJ1-2; 8 nucleotides agree with TRBD1. V lost 4 bases to trimming and J lost 7 bases; unmatched junction nucleotides: 14. Germline CDR1 and CDR2: MDHEN and SYDVKM. This CDR3 has 16 amino acids. This chain's CDR3 is CASSWGSGQEAIGYTF. The CDR3 nucleotides read TGTGCCAGCAGTTGGGGTTCGGGACAGGAGGCCATTGGCTACACCTTC.

The chain combines TRBV29-1 with TRBJ2-7; TRBD1 agrees at 9 bases. The V gene's germline CDR1 is SQVTM and CDR2 ANQGSEA. The CDR3 is 14 residues long. After removal of 6 bases from V and 5 bases from J, the junction contained 11 bases not matched to a gene. The CDR3 is CSVGPGTGNHEQYF. The DNA of the CDR3 is TGCAGCGTGGGCCCTGGGACAGGGAACCACGAGCAGTACTTC.

The chain carries TRBV9 and TRBJ2-5, with D perhaps matching TRBD2 (6 bases). The germline V gene encodes CDR1 SGDLS and CDR2 YYNGEE. The CDR3 has 15 amino acids. Trimming pared 1 base from V and 3 bases from J, leaving 13 bases between. The CDR3 region is CASSVFGIAEETQYF. DNA for the CDR3: TGTGCCAGCAGCGTATTTGGCATAGCGGAAGAGACCCAGTACTTC.

The chain couples TRBV5-6 to TRBJ2-4; 9 nucleotides agree with TRBD1. J was trimmed by 6 bases and V by 4 bases; bases with no gene match: 5. Looked up from germline, CDR1 is SGHDT and CDR2 is YYEEEE. The CDR3 consists of 14 residues. DNA of the CDR3: TGTGCCAGCAGCCCGGGGACAGGGAGAAACATTCAGTACTTC. This sequence encodes CASSPGTGRNIQYF.

The V call is TRBV19, the J call TRBJ2-5; 8 bases match TRBD1. This CDR3 is built from 15 residues. CDR1 and CDR2 (germline): LNHDA, SQIVND (reference sequence). J gave up 3 bases and V 3 bases, and 6 bases lay outside the gene matches. The CDR3 nucleotides read TGTGCCAGTAGTATTCGTCGACAGGGGAAAGAGACCCAGTACTTC. Protein sequence: CASSIRRQGKETQYF.

The chain combines TRBV10-3 with TRBJ2-2; a weak D match, TRBD1 (5 bases). The CDR3 loop spans 16 amino acids. Germline CDR1 reads ENHRY; CDR2 reads SYGVKD. V was cut by 6 bases and J by 0 bases, with 14 bases left in between. The CDR3 loop is CAIRYMGPANTGELFF. The CDR3 DNA is TGTGCCATCAGGTATATGGGGCCCGCGAACACCGGGGAGCTGTTTTTT.

The chain employs TRBV28 and TRBJ2-1, with D possibly being TRBD2 (6 bases). Trimming pared 4 bases from V and 0 bases from J, leaving 16 bases between. This CDR3 is 17 amino acids long. The germline V gene has CDR1 MDHEN and CDR2 SYDVKM. CDR3 bases: TGTGCCAGCAGTTCGTTCCTAGCGACAAGCTCCTACAATGAGCAGTTCTTC. Translating it yields CASSSFLATSSYNEQFF.

V gene TRBV18 combines with J gene TRBJ1-3; the match to TRBD1 covers 7 bases. Germline lookup yields CDR1 KGHSH and CDR2 LQKENI. The CDR3 is 16 amino acids. Trimming cost V 0 bases and J 1 base; bases outside gene matches: 3. CDR3: CASSPPGTASGNTIYF. For the CDR3, the DNA is TGTGCCAGCTCACCACCTGGGACAGCGTCTGGAAACACCATATATTTT.

The rearrangement uses TRBV19 and TRBJ1-5; 7 bases align to TRBD1. The CDR3 is made up of 15 amino acids. The V and J ends lost 5 bases and 7 bases, in that order; junction bases with no gene match: 11. The germline gives CDR1 LNHDA, CDR2 SQIVND (reference sequence). CDR3 amino acids: CASSGGQGVTQPQHF. CDR3 bases: TGTGCCAGTAGTGGGGGTCAGGGGGTCACGCAGCCCCAGCATTTT.

The chain has TRBV11-3 and TRBJ1-3; 8 bases line up with TRBD1. V was pared by 6 bases and J by 2 bases, with 6 bases of the junction left unmatched. CDR3 size: 15 residues. Germline CDR1 reads SGHNT; CDR2 reads YENEEA. The CDR3 here is CASSTGQGAGNTIYF. DNA for the CDR3: TGTGCCAGCAGTACCGGACAGGGAGCTGGAAACACCATATATTTT.

The chain has TRBV5-1 and TRBJ1-3; possible D gene TRBD1, 5 bases. V gave up 4 bases and J gave up 4 bases, with 15 bases separating them. CDR3 length: 15 residues. Germline V lookup: CDR1 SGHRS, CDR2 YFSETQ. The CDR3 coding sequence is TGCGCCAGCAGCACAACCCAGGGATCCGGAAACACCATATATTTT. Translating it yields CASSTTQGSGNTIYF. Drawing the rest from reference TRBV5-1 and TRBJ1-3, the complete variable domain is KAGVTQTPRYLIKTRGQQVTLSCSPISGHRSVSWYQQTPGQGLQFLFEYFSETQRNKGNFPGRFSGRQFSNSRSEMNVSTLELGDSALYLCASSTTQGSGNTIYFGEGSWLTVV.

The gene calls are TRBV18 and TRBJ2-5; D possibly corresponds to TRBD1 (6 bases). The CDR3 sequence is 14 residues long. CDR1 is KGHSH and CDR2 is LQKENI in the germline V gene. Trimming cost V 1 base and J 4 bases, with 10 bases left between them. As DNA, the CDR3 is TGTGCCAGCTCACCACGGCAGGGGAGAGAGACCCAGTACTTC. Its translation: CASSPRQGRETQYF. Variable domain in full (rest from reference TRBV18 and TRBJ2-5): NAGVMQNPRHLVRRRGQEARLRCSPMKGHSHVYWYRQLPEEGLKFMVYLQKENIIDESGMPKERFSAEFPKEGPSILRIQQVVRGDSAAYFCASSPRQGRETQYFGPGTRLLVL.

The CDR3 DNA sequence: TGTGCCAGCAGCTTAGCGGGGGGGGGACAGGGACATGGCTACACCTTC. Residues: CASSLAGGGQGHGYTF. V gene TRBV7-8 combines with J gene TRBJ1-2, with 9 positions matching TRBD1. This CDR3 spans 16 amino acids. Per germline, CDR1 SGHVS and CDR2 FQNEAQ. Trimming took 0 bases from V and 6 from J; bases not matched to a gene: 8.

The V gene is TRBV3-1 (or the pseudogene TRBV3-2), the J gene TRBJ2-3; 10 positions agree with TRBD2. This CDR3 is built from 16 residues. J lost 5 bases, V lost 0 bases, and 5 bases had no gene match. The germline CDR1 and CDR2 sequences are LGHDT and YNNKEL (reference sequence). The CDR3 protein is CASSQDLAGAGDTQYF. As DNA, the CDR3 is TGTGCCAGCAGCCAAGACCTAGCGGGAGCAGGAGATACGCAGTATTTT.

The chain has TRBV7-9 and TRBJ2-7, with D possibly matching TRBD2 (7 bases). This CDR3 is built from 14 residues. The V gene lost 8 bases and the J gene lost 1 base, with 15 bases spanning the gap. CDR1 and CDR2 from the germline V gene are SEHNR and FQNEAQ (reference sequence). This CDR3 is CASLRGGQSYEQYF. CDR3 DNA: TGTGCCAGCCTCCGCGGGGGCCAGTCCTACGAGCAGTACTTC. Supplemented by reference TRBV7-9 and TRBJ2-7, the full variable domain reads DTGVSQNPRHKITKRGQNVTFRCDPISEHNRLYWYRQTLGQGPEFLTYFQNEAQLEKSRLLSDRFSAERPKGSFSTLEIQRTEQGDSAMYLCASLRGGQSYEQYFGPGTRLTVT.

This chain connects TRBV7-2 to TRBJ1-2; maybe TRBD1 (5 bases). The CDR3 extends over 14 amino acids. Germline V CDR1 and CDR2: SGHTA, FQGNSA. Trimming took 3 bases from V and 4 from J, leaving 12 bases between them. The DNA of the CDR3 is TGTGCCAGCAGCTTGGGCCGACAGATCTATGGCTACACCTTC. It yields the protein CASSLGRQIYGYTF.